The next 30 T cell receptor beta chains were all read from a single sample in a study of prognosis after radiotherapy for stage I lung cancer. Genomic DNA was subjected to two-round multiplex PCR for amplification of TCR beta CDR3. It was primers specific to each TRBV and TRBJ gene that first-round PCR used. TCRdb used MiXCR to reprocess the multiplex PCR reads, holding one entry per CDR3 protein. The table records 20,000 to 30,000 distinct CDR3 sequences, roughly 40% of them present only once. Source: PBMCs, taken before or after stereotactic body radiation therapy (not recorded which). Source of these receptors: a donor of 50 years or more with non-small cell lung cancer.

In this sample, this clonotype turned up many times. This rearrangement joins TRBV10-3 to TRBJ2-2; weak D call: TRBD1 (5 bases). V was cut by 3 bases and J by 7 bases, with 12 bases left in between. Germline V gene data show CDR1 as ENHRY and CDR2 as SYGVKD. The CDR3 is 14 amino acids. CDR3 coding DNA: TGTGCCATCAGTGAAGCAGGGATAAACGGGGAGCTGTTTTTT. As protein: CAISEAGINGELFF.

This clonotype has just a few counts. The chain links TRBV18 to TRBJ2-1, with D unclear. With 6 bases removed from V and 6 bases from J, the gap between germline ends came to 15 bases. The CDR3 runs to 14 residues. From germline, CDR1 is KGHSH and CDR2 LQKENI. In nucleotides, the CDR3 is TGTGCCAGCTCCCCCGTCCTAGGAAGCAATGAGCAGTTCTTC. It encodes CASSPVLGSNEQFF.

With respect to this clonotype: One end of the junction fails to match germline, which may point to a read error. The V gene is TRBV28, the J gene TRBJ1-1, with TRBD1 as a possible D gene (6 bases). The germline V gene has CDR1 MDHEN and CDR2 SYDVKM. This CDR3 is 16 amino acids long. The CDR3 DNA reads TGTGCCAGCAGCCTTACAGGGAAGGGTGTGAACACTGAATCTTTCTTT. Protein sequence: CASSLTGKGVNTESFF. Filled out from reference TRBV28 and TRBJ1-1, the complete variable domain reads DVKVTQSSRYLVKRTGEKVFLECVQDMDHENMFWYRQDPGLGLRLIYFSYDVKMKEKGDIPEGYSVSREKKERFSLILESASTNQTSMYLCASSLTGKGVNTESFFGQGTRLTVV.

As to this clonotype: Mismatch with germline at one junction end may stem from a read error. The chain is built from TRBV7-3 and TRBJ2-2; tentatively, D is TRBD1 or TRBD2 (5 bases each). This CDR3 spans 14 amino acids. Germline assignment: CDR1 SGHTA and CDR2 FQGTGA. The CDR3 is CASSAGAATGDLVF. The CDR3 DNA reads TGTGCCAGCAGCGCCGGGGCAGCCACCGGCGATCTGGTTTTT.

Ten or more counts support this clonotype. This rearrangement joins TRBV20-1 to TRBJ2-3, with TRBD2 identical over 7 bases. Germline values: CDR1 DFQATT, CDR2 SNEGSKA (reference sequence). The CDR3 runs 15 residues. With V trimmed by 5 bases and J by 5 bases, 13 bases remained unmatched. CDR3: CSAEGGRYMEDTQYF. The DNA of the CDR3 is TGCAGTGCTGAGGGAGGGAGATATATGGAAGATACGCAGTATTTT.

This chain uses TRBV6-1 with TRBJ1-2; tentative D call: TRBD1 (5 bases). Germline CDR1 and CDR2: MNHNS and SASEGT. Trimming left V 0 bases short and J 10 bases short, with 12 bases between. The CDR3 extends over 13 amino acids. The CDR3 region is CASSEAGGGVYTF. Here the CDR3 DNA reads TGTGCCAGCAGTGAAGCTGGGGGGGGGGTCTACACCTTC.

The sample holds many counts of this clonotype. The V gene is TRBV3-1, the J gene TRBJ1-2; D is uncertain. Germline V gene sequence: CDR1 LGHDT, CDR2 YNNKEL (reference sequence). CDR3 length: 11 amino acids. Trimming pared 3 bases from V and 4 bases from J, leaving 3 bases between. Here the CDR3 DNA reads TGTGCCAGCAGCCATACCTATGGCTACACCTTC. Translated: CASSHTYGYTF.

The sample holds many counts of this clonotype. This chain connects TRBV18 to TRBJ1-4; 9 bases agree with TRBD1. Germline V CDR1 and CDR2: KGHSH, LQKENI. This CDR3 region has 14 residues. V was pared by 4 bases and J by 6 bases, with 3 bases of the junction left unmatched. DNA for the CDR3: TGTGCCAGCTCACACAGGGGGCTGGATGAAAAACTGTTTTTT. Protein: CASSHRGLDEKLFF.

This clonotype has at least ten counts. The chain employs TRBV6-1 and TRBJ2-7, with 13 bases matching TRBD2. The germline V gene encodes CDR1 MNHNS and CDR2 SASEGT. CDR3 length equals 14 residues. The J segment lost 6 bases and the V segment lost 5 bases, leaving 4 bases of the junction unmatched. The CDR3 coding sequence is TGTGCCAGCAGTCATGGACTAGCGGGAGTCGAGCAGTACTTC. Amino acids: CASSHGLAGVEQYF.

This clonotype has a single count. Given a far larger clone just one base away, this is likely a sequencing read error. The rearrangement joins TRBV7-3 to TRBJ2-1; no reliable D call. V was cut by 5 bases and J by 10 bases, with 30 bases left in between. Germline CDR1 is SGHTA and CDR2 is FQGTGA. This CDR3 has 18 amino acids. The CDR3 sequence is CASSHQPQPQGMTYEQFF. CDR3 coding DNA: TGTGCCAGCAGCCACCAGCCCCAACCACAAGGGATGACCTACGAGCAGTTCTTC.

This clonotype showed up many times. V is TRBV4-3 and J is TRBJ1-6; 7 bases fit TRBD1. Germline V lookup: CDR1 LGHNA, CDR2 YSLEER. Losses at the gene ends were 0 bases for V and 7 bases for J; bases not matched to a gene: 3. The CDR3 runs to 15 residues. CDR3 residues: CASSQDRQGNSPLHF. The CDR3 DNA reads as TGCGCCAGCAGCCAAGATAGACAGGGAAATTCACCCCTCCACTTT.

Turning to this clonotype: This probably arose from a read error, given a far larger clone one base away. The chain links TRBV7-8 to TRBJ2-7; 9 bases map to TRBD1. Germline values: CDR1 SGHVS, CDR2 FQNEAQ. The CDR3 runs to 15 residues. The CDR3 sequence: CASSSLPTGGYDQYF. The CDR3 coding sequence is TGTGCCAGCAGTTCTCTACCGACAGGGGGTTACGATCAGTACTTC.

This chain uses TRBV5-1 with TRBJ2-1; 10 bases line up with TRBD2. After removal of 0 bases from V and 7 bases from J, the junction contained 7 bases not matched to a gene. Germline CDR1 and CDR2: SGHRS and YFSETQ. The length of the CDR3 is 16 residues. CDR3 bases: TGCGCCAGCAGCTTGGGGTCTAGCGGGAGTGGAAATGAGCAGTTCTTC. Encoded protein: CASSLGSSGSGNEQFF.

This clonotype occurred many times. The chain couples TRBV10-3 to TRBJ1-3, with no clear D. With 3 bases removed from V and 5 bases from J, the gap between germline ends came to 11 bases. The CDR3 runs to 14 residues. Germline CDR1 ENHRY, CDR2 SYGVKD. The CDR3 sequence is CAISEMKQRNTIYF. DNA for the CDR3: TGTGCCATCAGTGAAATGAAGCAACGAAACACCATATATTTT.

The chain joins TRBV5-1 to TRBJ1-2, with 7 positions matching TRBD1. CDR1 and CDR2 (germline): SGHRS, YFSETQ. The CDR3 has 17 amino acids. The junction had 9 bases not matched to a gene; V was cut back by 0 bases and J by 1 base. The CDR3 DNA follows: TGCGCCAGCAGCTTGGGACAGGGTTCCCTTCTTAACTATGGCTACACCTTC. Protein sequence: CASSLGQGSLLNYGYTF.

With regard to this clonotype: One end of the junction does not line up with germline, which may come from a read error. The CDR3 loop reads CASSEHVAGANVLTF. The CDR3 DNA sequence: TGTGCTAGCAGTGAACATGTGGCTGGGGCCAACGTCCTGACTTTC. This chain connects TRBV6-1 to TRBJ2-6; no firm D call. The CDR3 runs 15 residues. Germline assignment: CDR1 MNHNS and CDR2 SASEGT.

The chain links TRBV7-2 to TRBJ1-6, with D unclear. Trimming removed 1 base from V and 19 bases from J, with 23 bases in between. The germline V gene encodes CDR1 SGHTA and CDR2 FQGNSA. CDR3 length equals 15 residues. CDR3 residues: CASSLGGDYNSPIHF. In DNA form, the CDR3 reads TGTGCCAGCAGCTTAGGCGGCGACTATAATTCACCCATACACTTT.

The chain couples TRBV19 to TRBJ2-5; D ambiguous. Germline V gives CDR1 LNHDA, CDR2 SQIVND (reference sequence). This CDR3 is built from 13 residues. Between the trimmed V and J ends, which lost 6 bases and 2 bases, there was a span of 10 bases. The CDR3 nucleotides read TGTGCCAGTAGCACCCCTCCTCAAGAGACCCAGTACTTC. It translates to CASSTPPQETQYF.

About this clonotype: A read error is the likely source, as a far larger clone sits one nucleotide away. The chain carries TRBV6-1 and TRBJ2-5; the match to TRBD2 covers 7 bases. CDR1 is MNHNS, CDR2 SASEGT, per germline. The CDR3 has 8 residues. For the CDR3, the DNA is TGTGCCAATCAACCGGGGGGCTTC. It is translated as CANQPGGF.

This clonotype was observed at least ten times. V is TRBV19 and J is TRBJ2-3; TRBD1 agrees at 11 bases. The germline V gene encodes CDR1 LNHDA and CDR2 SQIVND (reference sequence). The CDR3 loop spans 16 amino acids. Trimming took 4 bases from V and 7 from J; bases not matched to a gene: 10. In DNA, the CDR3 is TGTGCCAGTAGTAAGTGGACAGGGGGCGAATGGAATACGCAGTATTTT. Its protein is CASSKWTGGEWNTQYF. The full variable domain, completed using reference TRBV19 and TRBJ2-3, is DGGITQSPKYLFRKEGQNVTLSCEQNLNHDAMYWYRQDPGQGLRLIYYSQIVNDFQKGDIAEGYSVSREKKESFPLTVTSAQKNPTAFYLCASSKWTGGEWNTQYFGPGTRLTVL.

The genes are TRBV12-3 or TRBV12-4 and TRBJ2-2; D gene unclear. This CDR3 spans 15 amino acids. Trimming removed 2 bases at V and 4 bases at J, with 11 bases between. In DNA form, the CDR3 reads TGTGCCAGCAGTTTATGGTTGCTGAGCACCGGGGAGCTGTTTTTT. This gives the protein CASSLWLLSTGELFF.

V and J are TRBV28 and TRBJ2-7; 7 nucleotides align to TRBD2. With V trimmed by 3 bases and J by 2 bases, 4 bases remained unmatched. Germline CDR1 reads MDHEN; CDR2 reads SYDVKM. This CDR3 contains 14 residues. The CDR3 here is CASSFGLGAYEQYF. The CDR3 DNA reads as TGTGCCAGCAGTTTCGGACTAGGGGCCTACGAGCAGTACTTC.

Concerning this clonotype itself: Given a far larger clone just one base away, this is likely a sequencing read error. The chain couples TRBV6-2 or TRBV6-3 to TRBJ1-6, with 8 nucleotides matching TRBD1. CDR1 is MNHEY, CDR2 SVGEGT, per germline. The CDR3 runs 18 residues. V was clipped by 4 bases and J by 7 bases; unmatched bases: 15. This CDR3 reads CASSSTLLLGQGNSPLHF. The CDR3 DNA follows: TGTGCCAGCAGTTCGACCCTTTTACTCGGACAGGGAAATTCACCCCTCCACTTT.

Many counts were recorded for this clonotype. The chain recombines TRBV6-1 with TRBJ2-7, with 7 bases identical to TRBD2. CDR3 length: 15 residues. V was clipped by 7 bases and J by 2 bases; unmatched bases: 11. The germline V gene has CDR1 MNHNS and CDR2 SASEGT. The CDR3 DNA is TGTGCCAGCAAAGTTTTCTGGGCGGGGGCCTACGAGCAGTACTTC. Translated: CASKVFWAGAYEQYF.

Comment on this clonotype: Given a much more abundant clone one base away, this may be a read error. V gene TRBV6-8 combines with J gene TRBJ2-4, with TRBD1 identical over 7 bases. Germline loops: CDR1 MNHGY, CDR2 SAAAGT. V lost 6 bases to trimming and J lost 9 bases; unmatched junction nucleotides: 14. The CDR3 consists of 15 residues. As DNA, the CDR3 is TGTGCCAGCAGCTCCTCGGCGACAGGGTCTGGCATTCAGTACTTC. This gives the protein CASSSSATGSGIQYF.

The chain links TRBV18 to TRBJ2-5; tentatively, D is TRBD1 or TRBD2 (5 bases each). V shed 0 bases and J shed 5 bases, with 10 bases lying between them. This CDR3 has 14 amino acids. Germline loops: CDR1 KGHSH, CDR2 LQKENI. Here the CDR3 reads CASSPPEGTETQYF. In DNA form, the CDR3 reads TGTGCCAGCTCACCACCAGAGGGGACGGAGACCCAGTACTTC.

Details on this clonotype: This likely traces to a read error, being one base from a far larger clone. The gene calls are TRBV11-2 and TRBJ2-7; D gene ambiguous. The CDR3 runs 15 residues. From germline, CDR1 is SGHAT and CDR2 FQNNGV. The CDR3 nucleotides read TGTACCAGCAGCTTAGAAGGCACGCGCTCCTACGAGCAGTACTTC. Protein sequence: CTSSLEGTRSYEQYF.

Only one count was recorded for this clonotype. The chain has TRBV6-1 and TRBJ1-3; a weak D match, TRBD1 (6 bases). Trimming cost V 4 bases and J 0 bases, with 13 bases left between them. Germline CDR1 reads MNHNS; CDR2 reads SASEGT. CDR3 size: 16 residues. The CDR3 sequence: CASSGTQGNSGNTIYF. The CDR3 bases are TGTGCCAGCAGTGGGACCCAGGGGAACTCTGGAAACACCATATATTTT.

Concerning this clonotype: Sequence at one end of the junction differs from germline and may be a read error. The chain combines TRBV6-5 with TRBJ1-2; D remains ambiguous. Germline V gene lookup returns CDR1 MNHEY and CDR2 SVGAGI. The CDR3 loop spans 15 amino acids. The CDR3, as DNA: TGTGCCAGCAGTTACTCGGGCCAGAGTTACTATTGCTACACCTTC. Encoded protein: CASSYSGQSYYCYTF.

Turning to this clonotype: A read error is possible here, since a much larger clone lies one base away. V and J are TRBV5-6 and TRBJ1-2; 10 bases fit TRBD1. The CDR3 spans 17 residues. The germline gives CDR1 SGHDT, CDR2 YYEEEE. The DNA for the CDR3 is TGTGCCAGCAGCTTGGGCCCCCCCGGGACAGGGGACTATTGCTACACCTTC. Its protein product is CASSLGPPGTGDYCYTF.